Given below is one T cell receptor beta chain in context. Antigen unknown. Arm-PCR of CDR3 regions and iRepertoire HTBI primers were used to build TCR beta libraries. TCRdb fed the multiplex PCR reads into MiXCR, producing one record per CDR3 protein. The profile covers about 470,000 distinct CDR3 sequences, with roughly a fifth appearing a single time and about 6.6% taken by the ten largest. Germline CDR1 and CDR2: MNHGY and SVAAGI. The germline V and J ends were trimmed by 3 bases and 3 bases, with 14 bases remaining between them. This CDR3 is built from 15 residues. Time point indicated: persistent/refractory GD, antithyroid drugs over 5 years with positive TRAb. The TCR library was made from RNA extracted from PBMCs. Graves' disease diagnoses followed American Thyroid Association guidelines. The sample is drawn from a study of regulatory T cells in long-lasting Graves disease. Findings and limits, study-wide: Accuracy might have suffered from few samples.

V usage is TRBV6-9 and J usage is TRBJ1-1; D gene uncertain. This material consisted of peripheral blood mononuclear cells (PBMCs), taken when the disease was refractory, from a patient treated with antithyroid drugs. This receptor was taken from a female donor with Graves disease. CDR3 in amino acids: CASSYLGKGYTEAFF. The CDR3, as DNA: TGTGCCAGCAGTTACTTGGGGAAAGGGTACACTGAAGCTTTCTTT.